The entry below describes one T cell receptor (beta chain). Its antigen is undetermined. Trimming took 4 bases from V and 0 from J; bases not matched to a gene: 6. The CDR3 is made up of 15 amino acids. Per germline, CDR1 SGHTA and CDR2 FQGNSA. The sample belongs to a study of cytomegalovirus exposure and HLA in healthy donors. General study results and limits: Subsequent analysis revealed that first-cohort TCR clusters tended to co-occur in the 110 or so validation repertoires. High specificity and sensitivity for cytomegalovirus status were reported for the classifier. As confirmed in vitro, a few CMV-associated chains were specific for CMV antigens. Cytomegalovirus-associated TCR beta chains were listed, numbering under 200.

The repertoire was sequenced with immunoSEQ multiplex PCR; TCRdb's copy has only in-frame clones and lacks some. The data show over 100,000 clones, approximately 87% seen once. The sequenced sample consisted of PBMCs. The rearrangement links TRBV7-2 to TRBJ2-7; 7 bases match TRBD2. The sequence came from a woman aged 18-29 years in good health and CMV-seropositive. In DNA form, the CDR3 reads TGTGCCAGCAGCTCCCTAGCGGACCTCTCCTACGAGCAGTACTTC. Translating it yields CASSSLADLSYEQYF.